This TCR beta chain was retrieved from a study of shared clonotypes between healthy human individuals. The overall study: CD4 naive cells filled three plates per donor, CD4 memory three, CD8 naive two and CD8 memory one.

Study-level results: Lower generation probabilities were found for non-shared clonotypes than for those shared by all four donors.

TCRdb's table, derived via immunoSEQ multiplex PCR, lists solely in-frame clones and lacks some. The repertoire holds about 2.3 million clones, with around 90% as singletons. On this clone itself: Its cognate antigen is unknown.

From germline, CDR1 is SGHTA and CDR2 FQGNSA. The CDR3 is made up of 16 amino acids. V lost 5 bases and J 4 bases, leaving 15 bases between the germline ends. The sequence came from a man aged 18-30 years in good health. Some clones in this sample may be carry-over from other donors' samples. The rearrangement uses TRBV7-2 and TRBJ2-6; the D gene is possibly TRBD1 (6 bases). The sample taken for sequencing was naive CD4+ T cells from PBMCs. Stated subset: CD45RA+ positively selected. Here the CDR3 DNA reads TGTGCCAGCAGCCGAAACAGGGCAAGAGGGGCCAACGTCCTGACTTTC. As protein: CASSRNRARGANVLTF. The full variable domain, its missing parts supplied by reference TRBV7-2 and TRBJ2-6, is GAGVSQSPSNKVTEKGKDVELRCDPISGHTALYWYRQSLGQGLEFLIYFQGNSAPDKSGLPSDRFSAERTGGSVSTLTIQRTQQEDSAVYLCASSRNRARGANVLTFGAGSRLTVL.